What follows are 31 T cell receptor beta chains derived from one specimen sequenced in a study of blood T cell repertoires in COVID-19. This table comes from immunoSEQ multiplex PCR, and its TCRdb copy is limited to in-frame clones, with some not included. The profile shows 150,000 to 200,000 clones, roughly 80% of them singletons. Sequencing was done on a sample of PBMCs or T cells enriched from blood (not recorded which). The receptors derive from a woman in her fifties or sixties who had recovered from COVID-19.

The gene calls are TRBV6-5 and TRBJ2-1; 10 bases align to TRBD2. CDR3 length: 15 amino acids. Germline CDR1 is MNHEY and CDR2 is SVGAGI. J lost 0 bases, V lost 5 bases, and 1 base had no gene match. CDR3 sequence: CASSTSGDSYNEQFF. In DNA, the CDR3 is TGTGCCAGCAGTACTAGCGGGGACTCCTACAATGAGCAGTTCTTC.

V and J are TRBV30 and TRBJ2-5; possibly TRBD2 for D (5 bases). The germline gives CDR1 GTSNPN, CDR2 SVGIG (reference sequence). V shed 8 bases and J shed 4 bases, with 14 bases lying between them. This CDR3 contains 12 residues. The CDR3 DNA is TGTGCCCGCGGCGGGTCGGTAGAGACCCAGTACTTC. Protein: CARGGSVETQYF.

V usage is TRBV7-3 and J usage is TRBJ1-2; TRBD1 might be the D (5 bases). V was cut by 3 bases and J by 13 bases, with 15 bases left in between. The germline V gene has CDR1 SGHTA and CDR2 FQGTGA. The CDR3 contains 12 residues. The DNA for the CDR3 is TGTGCCAGCAGCTTCGGCAGGGAAAAAGTCACCTTC. Its protein product is CASSFGREKVTF.

The gene calls are TRBV5-1 and TRBJ1-5; 9 nucleotides line up with TRBD1. Trimming took 3 bases from V and 4 from J; bases not matched to a gene: 5. CDR3 length: 15 residues. Per germline, CDR1 SGHRS and CDR2 YFSETQ. The CDR3 bases are TGCGCCAGCAGCTCGGGACAGGGTAAGAATCAGCCCCAGCATTTT. Translating it yields CASSSGQGKNQPQHF.

This clone came up a few times. The chain joins TRBV5-4 to TRBJ2-1; 8 nucleotides match TRBD1. CDR1 is SGHNT and CDR2 is YYREEE in the germline V gene (reference sequence). The V and J ends lost 4 bases and 0 bases, in that order; junction bases with no gene match: 6. The CDR3 consists of 16 residues. CDR3 in DNA: TGTGCCAGCAGCCCAGGGGGCCCGAGCTCCTACAATGAGCAGTTCTTC. Translated: CASSPGGPSSYNEQFF.

This clone was observed a few times. V gene TRBV7-2 combines with J gene TRBJ2-1, with D possibly TRBD2 on 5 matching bases. Germline CDR1 SGHTA, CDR2 FQGNSA. This CDR3 is 15 amino acids long. The V gene lost 4 bases and the J gene lost 3 bases, with 13 bases spanning the gap. The CDR3: CASSSGIPRYNEQFF. DNA of the CDR3: TGTGCCAGCAGCTCCGGGATTCCACGCTACAATGAGCAGTTCTTC.

This clone was seen more than once but under ten times. The V gene is TRBV28, the J gene TRBJ2-1; tentative D call: TRBD1 (6 bases). The CDR3 totals 12 residues. Germline V gene data show CDR1 as MDHEN and CDR2 as SYDVKM. V lost 3 bases and J lost 15, with 15 bases in between. CDR3 bases: TGTGCCAGCAGTTTGGCCGGGACACCCCCGTTCTTC. It is translated as CASSLAGTPPFF.

This chain connects TRBV28 to TRBJ1-1; 7 positions match TRBD1. After removal of 3 bases from V and 11 bases from J, the junction contained 12 bases not matched to a gene. Germline lookup yields CDR1 MDHEN and CDR2 SYDVKM. The CDR3 is 14 residues long. This chain's CDR3 is CASSFPDRQTRAFF. The CDR3 bases are TGTGCCAGCAGTTTCCCGGACAGGCAGACGCGGGCTTTCTTT. The full variable domain, in which reference TRBV28 and TRBJ1-1 provide the parts outside the CDR3, is DVKVTQSSRYLVKRTGEKVFLECVQDMDHENMFWYRQDPGLGLRLIYFSYDVKMKEKGDIPEGYSVSREKKERFSLILESASTNQTSMYLCASSFPDRQTRAFFGQGTRLTVV.

The V call is TRBV12-3 or TRBV12-4, the J call TRBJ2-1, with 8 bases that match TRBD1. V gave up 7 bases and J gave up 8 bases; unmatched junction bases: 7. This CDR3 spans 13 amino acids. The CDR3: CASTRQGKDEQFF. The CDR3, as DNA: TGTGCCAGCACCAGACAGGGGAAGGATGAGCAGTTCTTC.

The gene calls are TRBV2 and TRBJ1-1; 7 bases line up with TRBD1. The CDR3 has 12 residues. Germline CDR1 SNHLY, CDR2 FYNNEI. V shed 2 bases and J 11 bases; nucleotides not matched to a gene: 5. CDR3 bases: TGTGCCAGCAGTGAAAGGGCAGGGGGGGCTTTCTTT. This translates into CASSERAGGAFF.

The J gene is TRBJ2-3, the V gene TRBV19; the match to TRBD2 covers 10 bases. The V and J ends lost 5 bases and 5 bases, in that order; junction bases with no gene match: 16. CDR3 length equals 18 residues. The V gene's germline CDR1 is LNHDA and CDR2 SQIVND (reference sequence). The DNA of the CDR3 is TGTGCCAGTAGTTTCCCCAGAGCCCTAGCGGGAGCTAGAGATACGCAGTATTTT. The encoded protein is CASSFPRALAGARDTQYF.

The CDR3 bases are TGTGCCAGCAGCGCCGGGACAGGGTTAACGACAGATACGCAGTATTTT. It is translated as CASSAGTGLTTDTQYF. The chain employs TRBV7-9 and TRBJ2-3; 9 bases fit TRBD1. The CDR3 has 16 amino acids. V shed 5 bases and J 3 bases; nucleotides not matched to a gene: 9. Germline assignment: CDR1 SEHNR and CDR2 FQNEAQ (reference sequence).

This CDR3 reads CASSDTGGGYGYTF. CDR3 in DNA: TGTGCCAGCAGCGATACAGGGGGGGGCTATGGCTACACCTTC. The gene calls are TRBV5-4 and TRBJ1-2; 8 bases are a match to TRBD1. Per the germline V gene, CDR1 is SGHNT and CDR2 is YYREEE (reference sequence). This CDR3 has 14 residues. With 4 bases clipped from V and 4 bases from J, the junction kept 6 bases outside the gene matches. Full variable domain (missing parts from reference TRBV5-4 and TRBJ1-2): ETGVTQSPTHLIKTRGQQVTLRCSSQSGHNTVSWYQQALGQGPQFIFQYYREEENGRGNFPPRFSGLQFPNYSSELNVNALELDDSALYLCASSDTGGGYGYTFGSGTRLTVV.

V usage is TRBV3-1 (or the pseudogene TRBV3-2) and J usage is TRBJ1-2; 7 bases fit TRBD1. CDR1 and CDR2 (germline): LGHDT, YNNKEL (reference sequence). The length of the CDR3 is 16 residues. J lost 6 bases, V lost 4 bases, and 14 bases had no gene match. The CDR3 loop is CASSRSTQGTGNGYTF. The CDR3 nucleotides read TGTGCCAGCAGCCGCTCTACACAGGGGACTGGTAATGGCTACACCTTC.

This chain uses TRBV5-4 with TRBJ2-3; TRBD1 is a possible D gene (5 bases). V lost 6 bases to trimming and J lost 4 bases, with 15 bases between them. Per the germline V gene, CDR1 is SGHNT and CDR2 is YYREEE (reference sequence). This CDR3 has 14 residues. The CDR3 here is CASTPGQGADTQYF. The DNA of the CDR3 is TGTGCCAGCACCCCCGGGCAGGGCGCAGATACGCAGTATTTT. The full variable domain, with the rest looked up from reference TRBV5-4 and TRBJ2-3, is ETGVTQSPTHLIKTRGQQVTLRCSSQSGHNTVSWYQQALGQGPQFIFQYYREEENGRGNFPPRFSGLQFPNYSSELNVNALELDDSALYLCASTPGQGADTQYFGPGTRLTVL.

J is TRBJ1-5 and V is TRBV2, with TRBD1 identical over 8 bases. Trimming cost V 8 bases and J 7 bases; bases outside gene matches: 10. CDR3 size: 14 residues. CDR1 SNHLY and CDR2 FYNNEI come from the germline V gene. CDR3 protein: CASGVQGDRQPQHF. In nucleotides, the CDR3 is TGTGCCAGCGGGGTACAGGGGGATAGGCAGCCCCAGCATTTT.

The chain links TRBV7-8 to TRBJ1-2; D not resolved. Trimming stripped 6 bases from V and 8 bases from J, with 28 bases between. This CDR3 has 17 residues. Germline CDR1 is SGHVS and CDR2 is FQNEAQ. This chain's CDR3 is CASSQSRRPNSDWGYTF. DNA for the CDR3: TGTGCCAGCAGTCAGAGCCGAAGGCCTAACTCAGACTGGGGCTACACCTTC.

The rearrangement uses TRBV30 and TRBJ1-2, with unresolved D. V lost 0 bases and J lost 4, with 12 bases in between. Germline values: CDR1 GTSNPN, CDR2 SVGIG (reference sequence). The CDR3 length is 14 residues. The chain's CDR3 is CAWSVRSVTYGYTF. The CDR3 coding sequence is TGTGCCTGGAGTGTAAGAAGCGTTACCTATGGCTACACCTTC.

V gene TRBV29-1 combines with J gene TRBJ1-1; D possibly corresponds to TRBD1 (6 bases). Germline CDR1 SQVTM, CDR2 ANQGSEA. CDR3 size: 15 residues. Trimming left V 7 bases short and J 3 bases short, with 21 bases between. CDR3 protein: CSAAGGQGRDTEAFF. CDR3 DNA sequence: TGCAGCGCCGCGGGCGGTCAGGGGAGGGACACTGAAGCTTTCTTT.

This sequence joins TRBV12-3 or TRBV12-4 and TRBJ1-5; D gene uncertain. The CDR3 has 12 amino acids. Trimming cost V 2 bases and J 7 bases, with 6 bases left between them. CDR3 DNA sequence: TGTGCCAGCAGTTTACCCTACCAGCCCCAGCATTTT. It yields the protein CASSLPYQPQHF.

This chain links TRBV27 with TRBJ2-3; TRBD2 might be the D (6 bases). This CDR3 is 15 amino acids long. Germline V gene data show CDR1 as MNHEY and CDR2 as SMNVEV (reference sequence). V was cut by 3 bases and J by 6 bases, with 16 bases left in between. The DNA for the CDR3 is TGTGCCAGCAGTTTGGGGGGAGTGGTTGGGGATACGCAGTATTTT. Protein: CASSLGGVVGDTQYF.

The chain carries TRBV7-9 and TRBJ2-5; 8 positions agree with TRBD2. The V gene end was trimmed by 4 bases and the J gene end by 4 bases; junction bases not matched to a gene: 11. This CDR3 comprises 16 residues. Germline assignment: CDR1 SEHNR and CDR2 FQNEAQ (reference sequence). As DNA, the CDR3 is TGTGCCAGCAGCTCCCCTAGCGGGCCTCCCCCAGAGACCCAGTACTTC. Amino acid sequence: CASSSPSGPPPETQYF.

CDR3 loop: CASSGSSGSPSTDTQYF. CDR3 in DNA: TGTGCCAGCAGCGGGTCTAGCGGGAGCCCTAGCACAGATACGCAGTATTTT. The rearrangement joins TRBV7-9 to TRBJ2-3, with 10 bases fitting TRBD2. V lost 5 bases and J lost 0; bases outside the gene matches: 8. Per the germline V gene, CDR1 is SEHNR and CDR2 is FQNEAQ (reference sequence). This CDR3 spans 17 amino acids.

This clone has a handful of counts. V gene TRBV6-5 combines with J gene TRBJ1-6; D may be TRBD1 (6 bases). V dropped 6 bases and J dropped 13 bases, with 19 bases sitting between them. The CDR3 spans 14 residues. Germline values: CDR1 MNHEY, CDR2 SVGAGI. This chain's CDR3 is CASSSKGGVGPLHF. The DNA of the CDR3 is TGTGCCAGCAGCTCCAAAGGGGGGGTAGGTCCCCTCCACTTT.

CDR3 nucleotides: TGCGCCAGCAGCTTGGGACAGGGGGGAAACACTGAAGCTTTCTTT. Translation gives CASSLGQGGNTEAFF. The V gene is TRBV5-1, the J gene TRBJ1-1; 9 nucleotides agree with TRBD1. Per the germline V gene, CDR1 is SGHRS and CDR2 is YFSETQ. CDR3 length: 15 amino acids. V dropped 0 bases and J dropped 2; count of bases not matched to a gene: 2.

The chain couples TRBV20-1 to TRBJ1-1; no reliable D call. Germline values: CDR1 DFQATT, CDR2 SNEGSKA (reference sequence). The length of the CDR3 is 12 residues. The V end lost 3 bases, the J end lost 6 bases, and 11 bases lay between the germline ends. In DNA, the CDR3 is TGCAGTGCTAGTCCCCGAGGGCCTGAAGCTTTCTTT. Its translation is CSASPRGPEAFF.

The gene calls are TRBV5-6 and TRBJ2-3, with D perhaps matching TRBD2 (7 bases). The CDR3 spans 13 residues. Germline CDR1 reads SGHDT; CDR2 reads YYEEEE. V gave up 0 bases and J gave up 10 bases, with 12 bases separating them. CDR3 region: CASSLAAGAPQYF. CDR3 coding DNA: TGTGCCAGCAGCTTGGCTGCGGGGGCACCGCAGTATTTT.

The V gene is TRBV27, the J gene TRBJ1-1, with D maybe TRBD1 (5 bases). The V end lost 4 bases, the J end lost 1 base, and 7 bases lay between the germline ends. CDR3 length: 13 amino acids. Germline V gene lookup returns CDR1 MNHEY and CDR2 SMNVEV (reference sequence). For the CDR3, the DNA is TGTGCCAGCAGTTGGGGCAGGAACACTGAAGCTTTCTTT. As protein: CASSWGRNTEAFF.

J is TRBJ1-2 and V is TRBV27, with D uncertain. The CDR3 has 14 residues. V lost 7 bases and J lost 4, with 16 bases in between. Germline CDR1 and CDR2: MNHEY and SMNVEV (reference sequence). CDR3 protein: CASMGLGSVYGYTF. The CDR3 DNA reads as TGTGCCAGCATGGGTCTAGGGAGTGTCTATGGCTACACCTTC.

The V call is TRBV7-2, the J call TRBJ2-5; 10 bases align to TRBD2. Germline V gene sequence: CDR1 SGHTA, CDR2 FQGNSA. V dropped 4 bases and J dropped 5; count of bases not matched to a gene: 7. There are 15 residues in the CDR3. CDR3 amino acids: CASSSPIAGGETQYF. The CDR3 coding sequence is TGTGCCAGCAGCTCCCCGATAGCGGGAGGTGAGACCCAGTACTTC.

The chain employs TRBV6-2 or TRBV6-3 and TRBJ1-5, with unresolved D. V shed 4 bases and J shed 1 base, with 11 bases lying between them. The CDR3 spans 15 residues. Germline CDR1 is MNHEY and CDR2 is SVGEGT. This CDR3 is CASSFTSGSNQPQHF. The CDR3 DNA reads TGTGCCAGCAGTTTTACGTCGGGAAGCAATCAGCCCCAGCATTTT.